This T cell receptor beta chain stems from a study of CD4 T cells in relation to SARS-CoV-2 and coronaviruses. TCRdb's copy holds only in-frame clones and misses some; the assay was immunoSEQ multiplex PCR. The sample holds some 64,000 clones; approximately 94% are singletons and the top ten take around 0.14%. Before the COVID-19 pandemic, during about 2011-2018, CD4+ T cells were taken from unexposed donors. Germline lookup yields CDR1 SGHAT and CDR2 FQNNGV. The CDR3 covers 14 residues. With 6 bases removed from V and 3 bases from J, the gap between germline ends came to 15 bases. This clonotype originated in a human donor in good health. The material sequenced was naive CD4+ T cells from PBMCs. Described subset: naive CD4+ T cells isolated by negative enrichment. The rearrangement links TRBV11-2 to TRBJ2-7; D might be TRBD2 (7 bases). CDR3 DNA: TGTGCCAGCAGAACCCCGAGGGGGGGCTACGAGCAGTACTTC. Translating it yields CASRTPRGGYEQYF. The variable domain in full, with the rest retrieved from reference TRBV11-2 and TRBJ2-7, is EAGVAQSPRYKIIEKRQSVAFWCNPISGHATLYWYQQILGQGPKLLIQFQNNGVVDDSQLPKDRFSAERLKGVDSTLKIQPAKLEDSAVYLCASRTPRGGYEQYFGPGTRLTVT.